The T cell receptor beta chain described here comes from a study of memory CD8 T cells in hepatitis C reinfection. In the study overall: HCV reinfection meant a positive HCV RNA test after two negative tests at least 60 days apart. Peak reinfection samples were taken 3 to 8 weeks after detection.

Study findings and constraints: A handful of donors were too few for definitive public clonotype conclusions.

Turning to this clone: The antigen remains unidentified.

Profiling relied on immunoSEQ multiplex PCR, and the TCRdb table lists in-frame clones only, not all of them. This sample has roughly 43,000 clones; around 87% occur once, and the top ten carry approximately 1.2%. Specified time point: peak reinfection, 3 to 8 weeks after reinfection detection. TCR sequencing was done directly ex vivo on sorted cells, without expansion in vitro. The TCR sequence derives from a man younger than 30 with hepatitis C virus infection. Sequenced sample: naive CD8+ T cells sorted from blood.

CDR3 coding DNA: TGCGCCAGCAGCCCGGACAGGGGAACCTCTGGAAACACCATATATTTT. Its protein product is CASSPDRGTSGNTIYF. The V and J genes are TRBV4-3 and TRBJ1-3; 9 bases line up with TRBD1. Germline CDR1 is LGHNA and CDR2 is YSLEER. V dropped 4 bases and J dropped 0; count of bases not matched to a gene: 4. This CDR3 has 16 amino acids.